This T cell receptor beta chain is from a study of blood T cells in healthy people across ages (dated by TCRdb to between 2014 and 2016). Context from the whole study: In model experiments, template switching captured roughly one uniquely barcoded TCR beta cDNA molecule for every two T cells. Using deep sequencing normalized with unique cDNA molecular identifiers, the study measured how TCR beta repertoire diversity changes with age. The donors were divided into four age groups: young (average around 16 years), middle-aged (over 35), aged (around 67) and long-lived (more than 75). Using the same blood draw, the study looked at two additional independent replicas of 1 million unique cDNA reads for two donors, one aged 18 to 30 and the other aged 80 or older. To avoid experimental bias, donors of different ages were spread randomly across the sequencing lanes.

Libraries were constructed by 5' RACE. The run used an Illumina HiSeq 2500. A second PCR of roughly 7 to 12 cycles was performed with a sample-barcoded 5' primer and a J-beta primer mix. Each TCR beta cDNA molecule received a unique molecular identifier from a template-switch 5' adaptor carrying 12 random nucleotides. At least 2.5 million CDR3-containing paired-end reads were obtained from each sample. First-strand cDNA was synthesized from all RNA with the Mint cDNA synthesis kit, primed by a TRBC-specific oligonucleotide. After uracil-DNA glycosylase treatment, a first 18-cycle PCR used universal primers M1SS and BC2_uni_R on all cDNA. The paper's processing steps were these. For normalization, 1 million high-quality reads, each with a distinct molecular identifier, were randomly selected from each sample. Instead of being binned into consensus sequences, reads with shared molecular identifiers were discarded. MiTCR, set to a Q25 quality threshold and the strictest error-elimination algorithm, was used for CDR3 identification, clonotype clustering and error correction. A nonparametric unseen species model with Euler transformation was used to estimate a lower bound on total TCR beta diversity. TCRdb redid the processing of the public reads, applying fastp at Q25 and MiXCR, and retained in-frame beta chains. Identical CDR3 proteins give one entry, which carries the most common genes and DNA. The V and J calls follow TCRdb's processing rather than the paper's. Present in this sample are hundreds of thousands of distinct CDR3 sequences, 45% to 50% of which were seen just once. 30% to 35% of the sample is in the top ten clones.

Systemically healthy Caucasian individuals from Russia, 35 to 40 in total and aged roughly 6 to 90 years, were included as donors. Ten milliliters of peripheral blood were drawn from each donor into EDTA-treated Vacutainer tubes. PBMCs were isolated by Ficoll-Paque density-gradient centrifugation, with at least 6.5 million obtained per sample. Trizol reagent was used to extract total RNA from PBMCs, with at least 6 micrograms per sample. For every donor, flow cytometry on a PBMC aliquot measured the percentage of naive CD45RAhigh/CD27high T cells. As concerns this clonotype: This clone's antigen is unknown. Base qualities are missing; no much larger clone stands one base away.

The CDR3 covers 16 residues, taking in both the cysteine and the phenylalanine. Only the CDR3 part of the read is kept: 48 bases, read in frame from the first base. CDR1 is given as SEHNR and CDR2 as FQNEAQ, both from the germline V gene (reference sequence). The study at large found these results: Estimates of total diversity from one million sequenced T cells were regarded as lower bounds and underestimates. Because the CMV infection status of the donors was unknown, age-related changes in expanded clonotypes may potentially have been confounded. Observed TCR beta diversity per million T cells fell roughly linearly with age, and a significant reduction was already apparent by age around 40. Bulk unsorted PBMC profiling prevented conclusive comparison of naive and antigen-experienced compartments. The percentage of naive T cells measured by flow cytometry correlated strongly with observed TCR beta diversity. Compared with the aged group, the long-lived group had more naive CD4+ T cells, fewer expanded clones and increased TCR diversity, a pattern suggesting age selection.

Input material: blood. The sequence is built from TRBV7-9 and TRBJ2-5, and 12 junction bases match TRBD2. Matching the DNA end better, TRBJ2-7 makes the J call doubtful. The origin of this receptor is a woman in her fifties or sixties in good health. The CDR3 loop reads CASSAALAGGPHEQYF. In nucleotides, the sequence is TGTGCCAGCAGCGCAGCCCTAGCGGGAGGGCCCCACGAGCAGTACTTC.